The 14 T cell receptor beta chains listed next were all sequenced from one sample in a study of blood T cells in healthy people across ages. Alongside a J-beta primer mix, a sample-barcoded 5' primer served in a second PCR lasting about 7 to 12 cycles. TCRdb analysed the 5' RACE reads with MiXCR anew, one entry per CDR3 protein. The sample shows more than 800,000 distinct CDR3 sequences, around 30% of them seen only once. The sequencing sample was made of blood. The receptors were sampled from a woman of 80 years or more in good health.

Ten or more counts support this clonotype. The CDR3 sequence: CASSRLQGSETQYF. The CDR3 bases are TGTGCCAGCAGCCGCCTCCAGGGGTCGGAGACCCAGTACTTC. V is TRBV7-2 and J is TRBJ2-5; a weak D match, TRBD1 (6 bases). CDR3 length: 14 amino acids. The ends were cut back, 5 bases at V and 5 bases at J, with 15 bases in the middle. Germline loops: CDR1 SGHTA, CDR2 FQGNSA.

In this sample, this clonotype turned up many times. The rearrangement joins TRBV29-1 to TRBJ2-6, with D perhaps TRBD1 (6 bases). V was shortened by 6 bases and J by 4 bases, with 13 bases between the two germline ends. This CDR3 is 14 amino acids long. Germline-derived CDR1 and CDR2 are SQVTM and ANQGSEA. CDR3: CSVISGVGANVLTF. The CDR3 nucleotides are TGCAGCGTCATATCAGGGGTAGGGGCCAACGTCCTGACTTTC.

On this clonotype itself: This may stem from a read error, because a much larger clone lies one nucleotide away. The rearrangement joins TRBV24-1 to TRBJ2-5; TRBD1 or TRBD2 may be the D gene (6 bases each). Germline CDR1 and CDR2: KGHDR and SFDVKD. The CDR3 extends over 15 amino acids. Written as DNA, the CDR3 is TGTGCCGCCAGTGGAGGGGGGATAGGTCAAGAGACCCAGTACTTC. As protein: CAASGGGIGQETQYF.

The V and J genes are TRBV6-1 and TRBJ2-5; 8 nucleotides align to TRBD1. The CDR3 consists of 14 residues. Germline V CDR1 and CDR2: MNHNS, SASEGT. J lost 5 bases, V lost 6 bases, and 8 bases had no gene match. The CDR3 coding sequence is TGTGCCAGCAGCAGGACAGGGTGGGGGGAGACCCAGTACTTC. Protein product: CASSRTGWGETQYF.

At least ten counts were recorded for this clonotype. The chain couples TRBV15 to TRBJ2-5, with a possible D match to TRBD2 (6 bases). The DNA matches TRBJ2-7 better at its end, which makes the J call doubtful. The germline gives CDR1 LNHNV, CDR2 YYDKDF (reference sequence). The CDR3 is made up of 13 amino acids. CDR3 residues: CATSRGGVYEQYF. The CDR3 DNA reads as TGTGCCACCAGCAGAGGGGGGGTTTACGAGCAGTACTTC.

The V and J genes are TRBV7-9 and TRBJ1-4; the D gene is possibly TRBD1 (6 bases). Per the germline V gene, CDR1 is SEHNR and CDR2 is FQNEAQ (reference sequence). Between the trimmed V and J ends, which lost 7 bases and 3 bases, there was a span of 21 bases. CDR3 size: 17 residues. CDR3: CASIFNRAGRANEKLFF. In DNA, the CDR3 is TGTGCCAGCATCTTCAACAGGGCGGGTCGGGCTAATGAAAAACTGTTTTTT.

This clonotype was observed a handful of times. This clone may be a read error of a much larger clone one base away. The CDR3 nucleotides are TGTGCCAGCAGCTTACGAGGGACAGTTATCAGTAGGGGCAATGAGCAGTACTTC. Translation: CASSLRGTVISRGNEQYF. V gene TRBV7-6 combines with J gene TRBJ2-7; 7 nucleotides agree with TRBD1. The CDR3 covers 18 residues. Germline V gene sequence: CDR1 SGHVS, CDR2 FNYEAQ. V trimming: 2 bases; J trimming: 7 bases; junction bases outside the gene matches: 20.

This clonotype was picked up many times. The chain combines TRBV20-1 with TRBJ1-2; 7 positions match TRBD1. The junction had 8 bases not matched to a gene; V was cut back by 5 bases and J by 8 bases. This CDR3 contains 12 residues. Germline CDR1 is DFQATT and CDR2 is SNEGSKA (reference sequence). The CDR3 DNA follows: TGCAGTGCTCTGAGACAGGGAGGAGGCTACACCTTC. This gives the protein CSALRQGGGYTF.

In this sample, this clonotype turned up many times. The V and J genes are TRBV7-9 and TRBJ2-1; D gene unclear. Germline V gene data show CDR1 as SEHNR and CDR2 as FQNEAQ (reference sequence). V was pared by 10 bases and J by 0 bases, with 16 bases between. This CDR3 is built from 15 residues. This chain's CDR3 is CATDMWSRSYNEQFF. The CDR3 DNA sequence: TGTGCCACTGATATGTGGAGTCGCTCCTACAATGAGCAGTTCTTC.

About this clonotype: A much larger clone differs by one base, so this may be a read error. J is TRBJ2-1 and V is TRBV3-1; D unclear. CDR1 and CDR2 (germline): LGHDT, YNNKEL (reference sequence). The CDR3 loop spans 15 amino acids. The CDR3: CASSPNLISYNGQFF. The CDR3 DNA is TGTGCCAGCAGCCCTAACCTGATCTCCTACAATGGGCAGTTCTTC.

This clonotype was counted a single time. Since a much larger clone is just one base distant, this may be a read error. The rearrangement uses TRBV4-3 and TRBJ1-2, with 8 positions matching TRBD1. Per the germline V gene, CDR1 is LGHNA and CDR2 is YSLEER. The CDR3 covers 18 residues. CDR3 coding DNA: TGCGCCAGCAGCCAAGATCGGGACAGGAGTTTAGCTAACTATGGCCACACCTTC. This gives the protein CASSQDRDRSLANYGHTF.

The chain has TRBV11-2 and TRBJ1-2, with 9 bases that match TRBD1. CDR3 length: 17 amino acids. J lost 4 bases, V lost 5 bases, and 14 bases had no gene match. Germline V CDR1 and CDR2: SGHAT, FQNNGV. The CDR3, as DNA: TGTGCCAGCAGCGAGAGGTGGAACAGGGGGCGCGGCTATGGCTACACCTTC. It encodes CASSERWNRGRGYGYTF.

This clonotype was seen more than once but under ten times. This may arise from a read error, as a much more abundant clone is one base away. The chain has TRBV5-1 and TRBJ2-5; the match to TRBD1 covers 12 bases. V lost 3 bases to trimming and J lost 11 bases; unmatched junction nucleotides: 8. The CDR3 is made up of 14 amino acids. Germline CDR1 reads SGHRS; CDR2 reads YFSETQ. CDR3 amino acids: CASSSSGTGGGQYF. The CDR3 DNA reads TGCGCCAGCAGCTCATCCGGGACAGGGGGCGGGCAGTACTTC.

The sample holds many counts of this clonotype. The chain uses TRBV6-5 and TRBJ2-3; the D is unclear. The germline CDR1 and CDR2 sequences are MNHEY and SVGAGI. There are 15 residues in the CDR3. V was pared by 0 bases and J by 6 bases, with 13 bases between. The DNA of the CDR3 is TGTGCCAGCAGTTACTCGCCGTCGCTCAAGGATACGCAGTATTTT. It encodes CASSYSPSLKDTQYF.